This T cell receptor (beta chain) is drawn from a study of cytomegalovirus exposure and HLA in healthy donors. Turning to the study itself: In a later analysis, it was reported that the roughly 130 validation repertoires had been produced on the same platform as the 700 or so repertoires belonging to the first cohort.

Overall study results and limits: The classifier, whose performance was assessed in both the original and validation cohorts, reportedly diagnosed cytomegalovirus status with high specificity and sensitivity.

Method: immunoSEQ multiplex PCR; TCRdb's copy keeps in-frame clones and lacks some. The sample contains nearly 200,000 clones, more than 65% of which appear only once. This clone is labeled as medium-sized. The antigen remains undetermined. V dropped 8 bases and J dropped 3 bases, with 16 bases sitting between them. The CDR3 spans 14 residues. Germline CDR1 and CDR2: MNHEY and SMNVEV (reference sequence). The TCR originated in a woman younger than 45 in good health and CMV-seropositive. The sample taken for sequencing was PBMCs. The rearrangement joins TRBV27 to TRBJ1-1, with a weak D call TRBD1 (6 bases). The CDR3 is CASGLAGTYTEAFF. Here the CDR3 DNA reads TGTGCCAGCGGGCTGGCCGGGACATACACTGAAGCTTTCTTT.